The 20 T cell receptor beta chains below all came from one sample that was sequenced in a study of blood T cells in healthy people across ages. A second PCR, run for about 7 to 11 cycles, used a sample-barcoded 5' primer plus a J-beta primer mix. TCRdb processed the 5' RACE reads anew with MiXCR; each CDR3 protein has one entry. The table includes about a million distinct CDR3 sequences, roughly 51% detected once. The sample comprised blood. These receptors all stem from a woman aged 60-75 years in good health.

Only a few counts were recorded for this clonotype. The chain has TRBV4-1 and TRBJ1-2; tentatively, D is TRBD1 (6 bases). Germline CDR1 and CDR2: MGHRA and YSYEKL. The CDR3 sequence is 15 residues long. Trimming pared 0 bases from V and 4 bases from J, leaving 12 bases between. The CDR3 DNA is TGCGCCAGCAGCCAAGATCCAGGACAGCCCTATGGCTACACCTTC. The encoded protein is CASSQDPGQPYGYTF.

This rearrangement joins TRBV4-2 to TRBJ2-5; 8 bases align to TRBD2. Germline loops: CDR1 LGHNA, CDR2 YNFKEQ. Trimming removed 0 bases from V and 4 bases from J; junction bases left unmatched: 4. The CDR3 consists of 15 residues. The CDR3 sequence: CASSQDGTSRETQYF. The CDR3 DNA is TGTGCCAGCAGCCAAGATGGGACTAGTAGAGAGACCCAGTACTTC.

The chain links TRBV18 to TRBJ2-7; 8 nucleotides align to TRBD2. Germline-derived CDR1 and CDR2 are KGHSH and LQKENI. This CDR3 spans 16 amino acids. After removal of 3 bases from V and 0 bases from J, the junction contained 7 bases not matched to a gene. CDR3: CASSPSLADSSYEQYF. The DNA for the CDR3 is TGTGCCAGCTCACCCTCACTAGCGGACAGCTCCTACGAGCAGTACTTC.

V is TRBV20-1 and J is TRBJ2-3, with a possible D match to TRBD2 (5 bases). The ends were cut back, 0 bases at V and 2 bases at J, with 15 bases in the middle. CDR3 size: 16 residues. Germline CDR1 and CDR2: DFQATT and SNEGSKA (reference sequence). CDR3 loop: CSARDFLAGSTDTQYF. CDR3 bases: TGCAGTGCTAGAGATTTTTTGGCGGGCTCCACAGATACGCAGTATTTT.

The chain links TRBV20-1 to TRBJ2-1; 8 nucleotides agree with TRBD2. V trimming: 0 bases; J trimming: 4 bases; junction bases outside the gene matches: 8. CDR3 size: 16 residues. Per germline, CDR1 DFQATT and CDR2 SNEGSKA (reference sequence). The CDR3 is CSARDLTGREYNEQFF. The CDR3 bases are TGCAGTGCTAGAGACCTCACCGGGAGGGAGTACAATGAGCAGTTCTTC.

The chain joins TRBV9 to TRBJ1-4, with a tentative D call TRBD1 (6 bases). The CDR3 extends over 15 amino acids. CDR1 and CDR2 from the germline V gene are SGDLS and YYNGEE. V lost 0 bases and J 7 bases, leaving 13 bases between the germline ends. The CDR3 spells CASSVGYRDGEKLFF. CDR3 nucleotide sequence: TGTGCCAGCAGCGTAGGGTACAGGGACGGTGAAAAACTGTTTTTT.

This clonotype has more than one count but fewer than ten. This chain's CDR3 is CSARGLAGGWGRYEQYF. As DNA, the CDR3 is TGCAGTGCTAGAGGATTAGCGGGAGGCTGGGGCAGGTACGAGCAGTACTTC. The rearrangement uses TRBV20-1 and TRBJ2-7; 10 nucleotides align to TRBD2. V shed 1 base, J shed 4 bases, and the junction held 13 bases outside the gene matches. Germline V CDR1 and CDR2: DFQATT, SNEGSKA (reference sequence). The CDR3 consists of 17 residues.

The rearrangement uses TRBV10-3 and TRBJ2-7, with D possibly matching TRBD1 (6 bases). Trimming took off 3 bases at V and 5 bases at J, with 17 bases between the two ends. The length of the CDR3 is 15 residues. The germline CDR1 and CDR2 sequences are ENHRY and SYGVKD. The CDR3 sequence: CAISDYGTGRDEQYF. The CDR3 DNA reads TGTGCCATCAGTGATTATGGAACAGGGCGCGACGAGCAGTACTTC.

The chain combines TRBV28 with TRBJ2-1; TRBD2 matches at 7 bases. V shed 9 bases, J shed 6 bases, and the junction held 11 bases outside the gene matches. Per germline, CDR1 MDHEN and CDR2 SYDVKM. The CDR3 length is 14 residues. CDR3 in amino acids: CASPNGRTSNEQFF. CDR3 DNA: TGTGCCAGTCCGAACGGACGGACTAGCAATGAGCAGTTCTTC. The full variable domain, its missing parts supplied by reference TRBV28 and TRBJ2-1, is DVKVTQSSRYLVKRTGEKVFLECVQDMDHENMFWYRQDPGLGLRLIYFSYDVKMKEKGDIPEGYSVSREKKERFSLILESASTNQTSMYLCASPNGRTSNEQFFGPGTRLTVL.

CDR3 residues: CSASGTGLWTNEKLFF. The CDR3 DNA reads TGCAGTGCTAGTGGGACAGGGCTTTGGACTAATGAAAAACTGTTTTTT. The rearrangement joins TRBV20-1 to TRBJ1-4; 9 bases agree with TRBD1. From germline, CDR1 is DFQATT and CDR2 SNEGSKA (reference sequence). This CDR3 region has 16 residues. With 3 bases clipped from V and 2 bases from J, the junction kept 7 bases outside the gene matches.

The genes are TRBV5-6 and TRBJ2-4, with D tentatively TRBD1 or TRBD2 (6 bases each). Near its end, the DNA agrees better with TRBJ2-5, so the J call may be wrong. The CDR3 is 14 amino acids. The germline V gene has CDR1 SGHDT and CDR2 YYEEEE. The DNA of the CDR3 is TGTGCCAGCAGCTCCGGGGGCGGGGAAGGGACCCAGTACTTC. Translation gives CASSSGGGEGTQYF.

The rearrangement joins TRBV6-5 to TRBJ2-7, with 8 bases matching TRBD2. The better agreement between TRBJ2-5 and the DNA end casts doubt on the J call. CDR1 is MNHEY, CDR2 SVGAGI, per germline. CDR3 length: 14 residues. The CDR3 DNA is TGTGCCAGCAGACCCGGGAGGGTCCGGGAGACCCAGTACTTC. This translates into CASRPGRVRETQYF.

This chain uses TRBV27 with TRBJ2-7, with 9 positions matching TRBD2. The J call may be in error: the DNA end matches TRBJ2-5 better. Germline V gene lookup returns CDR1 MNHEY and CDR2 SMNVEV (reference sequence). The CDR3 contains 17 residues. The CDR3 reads CASSLAGPAGGLGTQYF. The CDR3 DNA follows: TGTGCCAGCAGTTTAGCGGGGCCAGCGGGAGGACTCGGGACCCAGTACTTC.

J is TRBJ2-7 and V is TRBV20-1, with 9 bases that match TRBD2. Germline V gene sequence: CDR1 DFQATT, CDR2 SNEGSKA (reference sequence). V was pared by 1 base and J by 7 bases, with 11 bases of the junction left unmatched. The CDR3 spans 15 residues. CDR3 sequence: CSARGGSGRVHEQYF. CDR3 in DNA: TGCAGTGCTAGAGGCGGTAGCGGGAGAGTACATGAGCAGTACTTC.

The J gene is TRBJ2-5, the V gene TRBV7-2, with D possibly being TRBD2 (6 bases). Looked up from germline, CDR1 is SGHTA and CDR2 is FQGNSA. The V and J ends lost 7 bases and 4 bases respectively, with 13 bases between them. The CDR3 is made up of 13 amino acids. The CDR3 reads CASTWGEAETQYF. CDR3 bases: TGTGCCAGCACCTGGGGGGAGGCAGAGACCCAGTACTTC.

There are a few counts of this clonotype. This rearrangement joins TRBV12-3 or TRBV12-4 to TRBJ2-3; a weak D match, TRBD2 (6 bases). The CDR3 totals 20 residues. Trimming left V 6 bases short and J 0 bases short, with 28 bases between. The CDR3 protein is CASRDLGGEGTNGSTDTQYF. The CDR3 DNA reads TGTGCCAGCAGGGACCTCGGGGGAGAGGGGACGAATGGGAGCACAGATACGCAGTATTTT.

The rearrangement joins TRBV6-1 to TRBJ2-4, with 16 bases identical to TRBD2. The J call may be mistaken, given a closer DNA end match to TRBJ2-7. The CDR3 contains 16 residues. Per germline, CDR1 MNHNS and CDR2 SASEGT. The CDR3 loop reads CASSTGTSGRAYEQYF. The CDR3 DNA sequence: TGTGCCAGCTCTACGGGGACTAGCGGGAGGGCCTACGAGCAGTACTTC.

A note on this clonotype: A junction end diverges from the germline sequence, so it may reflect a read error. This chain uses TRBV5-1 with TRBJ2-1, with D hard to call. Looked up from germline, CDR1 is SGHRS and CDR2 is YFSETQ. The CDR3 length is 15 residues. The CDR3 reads CTSSLVPGSYNEQFF. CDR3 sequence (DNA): TGCACCAGCAGCTTGGTGCCTGGATCCTACAATGAGCAGTTCTTC.

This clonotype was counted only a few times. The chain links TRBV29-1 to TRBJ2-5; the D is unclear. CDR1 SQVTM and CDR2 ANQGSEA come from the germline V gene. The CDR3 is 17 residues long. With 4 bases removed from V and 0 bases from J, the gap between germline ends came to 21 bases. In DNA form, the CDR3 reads TGCAGCGTTGCAACTTCCTCGGTACTGGCGTACCAAGAGACCCAGTACTTC. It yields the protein CSVATSSVLAYQETQYF.

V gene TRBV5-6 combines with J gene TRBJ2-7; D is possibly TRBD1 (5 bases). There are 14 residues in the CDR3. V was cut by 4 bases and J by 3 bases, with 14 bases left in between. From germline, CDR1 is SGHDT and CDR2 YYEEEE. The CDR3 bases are TGTGCCAGCAGCCGGACCCAGGGTGACTACGAGCAGTACTTC. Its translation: CASSRTQGDYEQYF.